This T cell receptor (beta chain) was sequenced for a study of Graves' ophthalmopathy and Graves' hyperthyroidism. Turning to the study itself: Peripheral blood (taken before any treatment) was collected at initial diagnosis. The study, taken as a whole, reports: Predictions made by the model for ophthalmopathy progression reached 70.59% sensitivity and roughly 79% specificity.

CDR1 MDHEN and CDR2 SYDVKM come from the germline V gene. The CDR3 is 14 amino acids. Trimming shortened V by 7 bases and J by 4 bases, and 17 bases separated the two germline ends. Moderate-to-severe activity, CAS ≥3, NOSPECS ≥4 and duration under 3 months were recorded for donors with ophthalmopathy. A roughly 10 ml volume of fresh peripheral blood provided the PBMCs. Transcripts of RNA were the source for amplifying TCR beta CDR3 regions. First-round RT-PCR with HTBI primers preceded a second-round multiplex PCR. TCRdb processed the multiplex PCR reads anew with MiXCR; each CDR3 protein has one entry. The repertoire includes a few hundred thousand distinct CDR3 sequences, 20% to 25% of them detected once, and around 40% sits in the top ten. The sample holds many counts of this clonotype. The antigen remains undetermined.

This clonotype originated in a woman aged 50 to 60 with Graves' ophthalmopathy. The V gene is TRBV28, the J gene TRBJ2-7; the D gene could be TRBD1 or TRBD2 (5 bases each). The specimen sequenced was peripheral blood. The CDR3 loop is CASKDPGPQYEQYF. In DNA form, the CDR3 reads TGTGCCAGCAAGGATCCGGGACCTCAGTACGAGCAGTACTTC.